This record looks at one T cell receptor beta chain sequence and its context. The table came from immunoSEQ multiplex PCR; TCRdb's copy has only in-frame clones and leaves some out. The data show some 43,000 clones, about 80% seen once. The data originate from a study of blood T cell repertoires in COVID-19. Across the study: Whether acute or convalescent, the COVID-19 samples came from the United States, Italy and Spain. PBMCs, B-cell-depleted T cells, or T cells provided the cDNA or gDNA that made up the material.

The sequence was collected from a woman aged 60-70 years with acute or convalescent COVID-19. The sequencing sample was made of peripheral blood.

CDR3 region: CASSLAVTGELFF. CDR3 nucleotides: TGCGCCAGCAGCTTGGCCGTAACCGGGGAGCTGTTTTTT. This chain connects TRBV5-1 to TRBJ2-2; D gene unclear. The germline V gene has CDR1 SGHRS and CDR2 YFSETQ. This CDR3 has 13 residues. V lost 0 bases and J 5 bases, leaving 5 bases between the germline ends.